The sequence of this T cell receptor (beta chain) was determined in a study of blood T cell repertoires in COVID-19. As for the study in general: Specimens from acute and convalescent COVID-19 originated in the United States, Italy and Spain. Sources were T cells, B-cell-depleted T cells, or PBMCs; the material itself was cDNA or gDNA.

Trimming removed 2 bases from V and 2 bases from J, with 16 bases in between. Germline V lookup: CDR1 MNHEY, CDR2 SMNVEV (reference sequence). The CDR3 contains 16 residues. This clone was recorded a few times. The Seattle site enrolled patients during active infection and followed them longitudinally. Authors' methods: Amplification of reference gene primers was used by the study to estimate nucleated cell counts. Profiled with immunoSEQ multiplex PCR; TCRdb holds only in-frame clones, not every one. That table gives V, J and clone size, and the DNA gave D and trimming. Here the sample spans around 300,000 clones, around 87% being singletons.

The source of this sequence is a woman aged 40 to 50 with COVID-19, enrolled during active disease. The material sequenced was peripheral blood. This rearrangement joins TRBV27 to TRBJ2-7; weak D call: TRBD1 (6 bases). In DNA form, the CDR3 reads TGTGCCAGCAGTTTAAGGCATTCGGACAGTCCCTACGAGCAGTACTTC. Translated: CASSLRHSDSPYEQYF.